The 14 T cell receptor beta chains below come from one sample, sequenced in a study of tumor-infiltrating lymphocytes in primary liver carcinoma. The authors made TCR beta cDNA from 500 to 600 ng total RNA with a constant-region primer. Nested multiplex PCR, run for three rounds with slightly modified ARM-PCR, yielded TCR beta libraries. The first two PCR rounds used TRBV1-TRBV30 primers with a Cbeta primer, nine to eleven cycles each. Using its own MiXCR run on the multiplex PCR reads, TCRdb lists one record per CDR3 protein. The sample lists approximately 300,000 distinct CDR3 sequences; roughly 60% were seen once. Germline DNA was also extracted, with blood RNA taken from unsorted whole blood. The sample taken for sequencing was peripheral blood. These receptors were collected from a man between 35 and 55 years old with primary liver carcinoma and hepatitis B virus infection.

About this clonotype: A much larger clone lies a single base off, so this may be a read error. This rearrangement joins TRBV6-1 to TRBJ1-1; 7 bases map to TRBD1. Germline V gene sequence: CDR1 MNHNS, CDR2 SASEGT. CDR3 length equals 14 residues. The V and J ends lost 10 bases and 1 base, in that order; junction bases with no gene match: 9. The CDR3 bases are TGTGCCAACAGACCTACAGGGGCGAACACTGAAGCTTTCTTT. Translating gives CANRPTGANTEAFF.

As regards this clonotype: This could be a read error, since a much larger clone is one nucleotide away. V gene TRBV12-3 or TRBV12-4 combines with J gene TRBJ2-1; D gene ambiguous. The CDR3 has 11 amino acids. In DNA form, the CDR3 reads TGTGTCAGCAGCCTTCTCAATGAGCAGTTCTTC. It specifies CVSSLLNEQFF.

This clonotype appeared a single time. A read error may produce the germline difference seen at one junction end. The V call is TRBV11-1, the J call TRBJ2-1; the D gene is possibly TRBD2 (5 bases). The CDR3 consists of 15 residues. The germline V gene has CDR1 SGHAT and CDR2 FQDESV (reference sequence). The CDR3 sequence: CANSDSSSSYYEQFF. CDR3 coding DNA: TGTGCCAACAGCGACTCTAGCTCATCATACTATGAGCAGTTCTTC.

Details on this clonotype: The CDR3 does not close with the conserved phenylalanine or tryptophan, likely indicating a read error. The chain carries TRBV11-2 and TRBJ2-1, with D possibly being TRBD1 (6 bases). This CDR3 has 14 residues. CDR1 and CDR2 (germline): SGHAT, FQNNGV. The CDR3 bases are TGTGCCAACAGCCCCGACAGGCATCACAATGAGCAGTTCTTA. Translation gives CANSPDRHHNEQFL.

The sample holds one count of this clonotype. V gene TRBV7-2 combines with J gene TRBJ1-3, with D possibly being TRBD1 (5 bases). The CDR3 extends over 15 amino acids. CDR1 SGHTA and CDR2 FQGNSA come from the germline V gene. Trimming left V 8 bases short and J 2 bases short, with 16 bases between. CDR3: CASGLTGGTGNTIYF. The CDR3 DNA follows: TGTGCCAGCGGCCTCACCGGGGGAACTGGAAACACCATATATTTT. The variable domain in full, with the rest retrieved from reference TRBV7-2 and TRBJ1-3, is GAGVSQSPSNKVTEKGKDVELRCDPISGHTALYWYRQSLGQGLEFLIYFQGNSAPDKSGLPSDRFSAERTGGSVSTLTIQRTQQEDSAVYLCASGLTGGTGNTIYFGEGSWLTVV.

To note about this clonotype: Since the CDR3 does not end with the conserved phenylalanine or tryptophan, this likely comes from a read error. The chain couples TRBV7-9 to TRBJ1-2; D remains unclear. CDR1 is SEHNR and CDR2 is FQNEAQ in the germline V gene (reference sequence). The V and J ends lost 0 bases and 8 bases respectively, with 13 bases between them. The CDR3 is made up of 14 amino acids. This CDR3 is CASSLANPADGYTC. The CDR3 nucleotides are TGTGCCAGCAGCTTAGCGAACCCAGCTGACGGCTACACCTGC.

This clonotype was seen more than once but under ten times. The chain joins TRBV28 to TRBJ2-3; TRBD2 matches 10 bases. The CDR3 consists of 13 residues. Trimming cost V 9 bases and J 1 base; bases outside gene matches: 1. Looked up from germline, CDR1 is MDHEN and CDR2 is SYDVKM. CDR3 in amino acids: CASLAGGTDTQYF. For the CDR3, the DNA is TGTGCCAGTCTAGCGGGGGGCACAGATACGCAGTATTTT.

Notes on this clonotype: Compared with germline, one end of the junction differs, possibly owing to a read error. This chain uses TRBV11-3 with TRBJ2-1, with D possibly being TRBD1 (6 bases). Germline values: CDR1 SGHNT, CDR2 YENEEA. This CDR3 has 14 amino acids. CDR3 loop: CASCVRGRDNEQFF. The CDR3 DNA is TGTGCCAGCTGCGTAAGAGGACGGGACAATGAACAGTTCTTC.

Of note for this clonotype: A read error may account for a junction end that differs from germline. The chain is built from TRBV11-3 and TRBJ2-3, with 9 bases that match TRBD2. Per germline, CDR1 SGHNT and CDR2 YENEEA. The CDR3 extends over 16 amino acids. The CDR3 bases are TGTGGCAGCGGCCCGGTCGAGGGGACTAGCACAGATATGCAGTATTTT. Its translation is CGSGPVEGTSTDMQYF.

As for this clonotype: One junction end disagrees with the germline gene, perhaps due to a read error. V gene TRBV5-6 combines with J gene TRBJ1-1; the D gene is possibly TRBD1 (5 bases). CDR3 length equals 14 residues. The germline gives CDR1 SGHDT, CDR2 YYEEEE. CDR3 protein: CVSSLWGEGTEAFF. The DNA of the CDR3 is TGTGTCAGCAGCCTTTGGGGGGAAGGCACTGAGGCTTTCTTT.

This clonotype was seen a handful of times. V and J are TRBV12-3 or TRBV12-4 and TRBJ2-5; maybe TRBD2 (6 bases). Trimming shortened V by 6 bases and J by 9 bases, and 14 bases separated the two germline ends. The CDR3 extends over 12 amino acids. CDR3 DNA: TGTGCCAGCAGGGAGGGGCGGTCGGCCCAGTACTTC. It specifies CASREGRSAQYF.

Regarding this clonotype: A clone one base away is much larger, so this may be a read error. The chain combines TRBV6-1 with TRBJ2-4; either TRBD1 or TRBD2 may fit D (5 bases each). Germline V gives CDR1 MNHNS, CDR2 SASEGT. CDR3 length: 14 residues. Trimming removed 10 bases from V and 6 bases from J, with 19 bases in between. CDR3 sequence: CANSPGGGANIQYF. The DNA for the CDR3 is TGTGCCAACAGCCCCGGTGGGGGTGCAAACATTCAGTACTTC.

This chain connects TRBV11-2 to TRBJ1-2; no reliable D call. The CDR3 has 12 residues. Germline V lookup: CDR1 SGHAT, CDR2 FQNNGV. Trimming shortened V by 5 bases and J by 8 bases, and 12 bases separated the two germline ends. The CDR3 region is CASSPSPGGYTF. The CDR3 DNA reads TGTGCCAGCAGCCCTAGCCCTGGAGGCTACACCTTC. The full variable domain, rest sourced from reference TRBV11-2 and TRBJ1-2, is EAGVAQSPRYKIIEKRQSVAFWCNPISGHATLYWYQQILGQGPKLLIQFQNNGVVDDSQLPKDRFSAERLKGVDSTLKIQPAKLEDSAVYLCASSPSPGGYTFGSGTRLTVV.

This clonotype was seen a single time. J is TRBJ2-3 and V is TRBV11-2, with D possibly called TRBD1 or TRBD2 (5 bases each). CDR3 length equals 13 residues. Between the trimmed V and J ends, which lost 0 bases and 10 bases, there was a span of 11 bases. CDR1 is SGHAT and CDR2 is FQNNGV in the germline V gene. The CDR3 reads CASSLEVGDAQYF. The CDR3, as DNA: TGTGCCAGCAGCTTAGAGGTGGGGGATGCGCAGTATTTT.